The clone carrying this T cell receptor beta chain was counted ten times or more. This CDR3 is built from 11 residues. Trimming took off 7 bases at V and 7 bases at J, with 14 bases between the two ends. Germline CDR1 reads GTSNPN; CDR2 reads SVGIG (reference sequence). This entry belongs to a study of regulatory T cells in long-lasting Graves disease. Time point: newly diagnosed GD, antithyroid drugs for less than 3 months. PBMC-extracted RNA yielded the TCR library. Through Arm-PCR of CDR3 regions and iRepertoire HTBI primers, TCR beta libraries were built. A single record per CDR3 protein comes from TCRdb applying MiXCR to the multiplex PCR reads. The table includes 350,000 to 550,000 distinct CDR3 sequences, 14% detected once. The same sample was also used in a study of T cells in Graves' hyperthyroidism and ophthalmopathy. That study reports: Graves' hyperthyroidism showing no ophthalmopathy progression within 18 months was considered stable. In patients aged 18 to 65, hyperthyroidism was newly diagnosed, with duration under 2 months. The HTBI primer set drove a first-round RT-PCR of the TCR CDR3.

The chain has TRBV30 and TRBJ2-7; D is possibly TRBD1 (6 bases). The source material was peripheral blood mononuclear cells (PBMCs), sampled at new diagnosis, from a patient treated with antithyroid drugs. This clonotype originated in a woman aged 50 to 60 with Graves disease. CDR3 coding DNA: TGTGCCTTCACTAAAACAGGGGAGCAGTACTTC. Amino acids: CAFTKTGEQYF.